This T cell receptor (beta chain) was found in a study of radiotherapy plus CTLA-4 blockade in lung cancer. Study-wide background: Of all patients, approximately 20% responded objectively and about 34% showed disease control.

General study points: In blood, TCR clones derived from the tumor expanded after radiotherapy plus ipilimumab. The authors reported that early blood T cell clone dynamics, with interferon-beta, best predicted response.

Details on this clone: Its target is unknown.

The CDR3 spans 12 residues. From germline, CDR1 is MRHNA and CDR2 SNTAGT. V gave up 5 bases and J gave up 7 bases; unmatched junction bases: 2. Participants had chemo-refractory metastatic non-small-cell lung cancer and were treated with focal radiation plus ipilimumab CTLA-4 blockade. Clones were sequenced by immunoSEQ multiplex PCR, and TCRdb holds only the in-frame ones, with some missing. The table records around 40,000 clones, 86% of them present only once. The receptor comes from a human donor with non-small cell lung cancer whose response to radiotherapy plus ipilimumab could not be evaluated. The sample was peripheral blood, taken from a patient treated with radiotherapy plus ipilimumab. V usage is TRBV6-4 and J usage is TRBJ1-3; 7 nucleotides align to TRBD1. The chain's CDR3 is CASSTGANTIYF. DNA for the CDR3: TGTGCCAGCAGTACAGGGGCGAACACCATATATTTT.